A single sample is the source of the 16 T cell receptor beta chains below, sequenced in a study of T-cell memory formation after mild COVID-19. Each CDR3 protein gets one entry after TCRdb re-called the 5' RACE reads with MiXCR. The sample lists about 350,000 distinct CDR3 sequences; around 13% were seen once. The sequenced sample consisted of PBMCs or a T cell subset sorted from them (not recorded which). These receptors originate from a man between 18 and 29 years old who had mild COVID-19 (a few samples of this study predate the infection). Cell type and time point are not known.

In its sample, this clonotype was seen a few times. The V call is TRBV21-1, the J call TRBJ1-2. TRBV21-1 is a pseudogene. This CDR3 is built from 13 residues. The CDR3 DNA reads TGTGCCAGCGCATCGATAGTTCCCTATGGCTACACCTTC. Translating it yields CASASIVPYGYTF.

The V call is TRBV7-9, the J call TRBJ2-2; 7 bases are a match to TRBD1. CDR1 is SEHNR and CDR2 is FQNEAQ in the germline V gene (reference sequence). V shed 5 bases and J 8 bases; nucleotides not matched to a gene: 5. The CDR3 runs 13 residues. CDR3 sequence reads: CASSEQGIGELFF. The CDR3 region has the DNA TGTGCCAGCAGCGAACAGGGGATTGGGGAGCTGTTTTTT.

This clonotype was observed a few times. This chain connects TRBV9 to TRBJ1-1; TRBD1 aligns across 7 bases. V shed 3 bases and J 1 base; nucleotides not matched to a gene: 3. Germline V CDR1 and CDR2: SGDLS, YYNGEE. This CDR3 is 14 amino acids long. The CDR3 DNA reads TGTGCCAGCAGCGAGGGGGCTGAGAACACTGAAGCTTTCTTT. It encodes CASSEGAENTEAFF.

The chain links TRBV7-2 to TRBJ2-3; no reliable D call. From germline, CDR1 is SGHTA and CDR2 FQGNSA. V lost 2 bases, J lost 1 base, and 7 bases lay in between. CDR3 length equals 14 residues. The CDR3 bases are TGTGCCAGCAGCTTATGGGTTCGCACAGATACGCAGTATTTT. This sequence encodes CASSLWVRTDTQYF.

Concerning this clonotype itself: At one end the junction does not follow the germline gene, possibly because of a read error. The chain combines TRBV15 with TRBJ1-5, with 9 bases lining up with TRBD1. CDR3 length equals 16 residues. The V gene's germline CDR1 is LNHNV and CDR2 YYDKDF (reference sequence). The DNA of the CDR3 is TGTGCCACCAGCTCGCGGGACAGGGTTCGCCATCAGACCCAGCATTTT. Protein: CATSSRDRVRHQTQHF.

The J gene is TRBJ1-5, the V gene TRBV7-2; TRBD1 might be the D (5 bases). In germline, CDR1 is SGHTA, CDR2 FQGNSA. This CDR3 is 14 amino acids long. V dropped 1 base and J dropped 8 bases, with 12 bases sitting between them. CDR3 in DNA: TGTGCCAGCAGCTTAGAGACCGGGGGTGAGCCCCAGCATTTT. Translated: CASSLETGGEPQHF. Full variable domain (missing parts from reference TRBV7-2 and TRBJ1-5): GAGVSQSPSNKVTEKGKDVELRCDPISGHTALYWYRQSLGQGLEFLIYFQGNSAPDKSGLPSDRFSAERTGGSVSTLTIQRTQQEDSAVYLCASSLETGGEPQHFGDGTRLSIL.

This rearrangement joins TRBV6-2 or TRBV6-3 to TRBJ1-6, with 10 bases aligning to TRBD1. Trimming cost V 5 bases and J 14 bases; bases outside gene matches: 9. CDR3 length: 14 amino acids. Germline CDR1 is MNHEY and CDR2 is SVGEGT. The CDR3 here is CASSRDRGDGTLHF. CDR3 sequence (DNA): TGTGCCAGCAGTAGGGACAGGGGTGATGGAACCCTCCACTTT.

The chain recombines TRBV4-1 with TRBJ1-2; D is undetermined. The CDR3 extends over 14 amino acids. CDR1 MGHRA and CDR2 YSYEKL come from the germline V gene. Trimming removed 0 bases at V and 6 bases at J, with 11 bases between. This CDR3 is CASSQDSPIDGYTF. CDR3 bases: TGCGCCAGCAGCCAAGACTCTCCGATCGATGGCTACACCTTC.

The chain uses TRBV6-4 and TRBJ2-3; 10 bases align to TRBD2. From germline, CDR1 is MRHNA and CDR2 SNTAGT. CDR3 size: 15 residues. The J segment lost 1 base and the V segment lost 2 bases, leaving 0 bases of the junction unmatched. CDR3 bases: TGTGCCAGCAGTGACGGGACTAGCGGCACAGATACGCAGTATTTT. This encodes CASSDGTSGTDTQYF.

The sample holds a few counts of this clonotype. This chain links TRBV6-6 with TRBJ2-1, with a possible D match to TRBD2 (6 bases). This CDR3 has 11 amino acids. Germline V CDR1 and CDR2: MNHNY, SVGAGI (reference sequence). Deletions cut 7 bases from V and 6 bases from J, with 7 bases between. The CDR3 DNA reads TGTGCCAGCATGGGGGGCAATGAGCAGTTCTTC. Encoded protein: CASMGGNEQFF.

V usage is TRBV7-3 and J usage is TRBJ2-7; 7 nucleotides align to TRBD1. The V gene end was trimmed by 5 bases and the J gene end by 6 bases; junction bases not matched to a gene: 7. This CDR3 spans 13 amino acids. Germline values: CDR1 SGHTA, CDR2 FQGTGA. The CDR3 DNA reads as TGTGCCAGCAGCCCCCAGGGGGTCGGCGAGCAGTACTTC. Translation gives CASSPQGVGEQYF.

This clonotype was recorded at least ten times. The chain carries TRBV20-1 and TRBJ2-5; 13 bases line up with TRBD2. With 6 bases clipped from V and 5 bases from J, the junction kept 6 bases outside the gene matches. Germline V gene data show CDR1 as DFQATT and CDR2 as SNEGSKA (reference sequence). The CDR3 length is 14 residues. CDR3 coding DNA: TGCAGTGCCGCCAAGGGACTAGCGGGGGAGACCCAGTACTTC. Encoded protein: CSAAKGLAGETQYF.

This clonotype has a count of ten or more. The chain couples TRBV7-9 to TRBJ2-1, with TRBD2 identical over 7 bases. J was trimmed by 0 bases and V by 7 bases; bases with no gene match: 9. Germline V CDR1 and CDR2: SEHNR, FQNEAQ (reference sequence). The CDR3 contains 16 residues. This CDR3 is CASITQRGSSYNEQFF. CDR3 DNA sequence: TGTGCCAGCATCACACAGCGGGGAAGCTCCTACAATGAGCAGTTCTTC.

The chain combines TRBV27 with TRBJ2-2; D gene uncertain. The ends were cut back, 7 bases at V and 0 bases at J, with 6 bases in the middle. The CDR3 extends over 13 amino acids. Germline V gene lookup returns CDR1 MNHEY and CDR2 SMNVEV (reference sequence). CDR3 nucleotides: TGTGCCAGCACCCTCACGAACACCGGGGAGCTGTTTTTT. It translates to CASTLTNTGELFF.

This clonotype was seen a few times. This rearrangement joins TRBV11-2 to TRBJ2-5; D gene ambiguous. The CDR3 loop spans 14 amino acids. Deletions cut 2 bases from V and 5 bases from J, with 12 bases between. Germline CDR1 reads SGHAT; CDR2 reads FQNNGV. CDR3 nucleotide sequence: TGTGCCAGCAGCTTATTTAGTACAGCCGAGACCCAGTACTTC. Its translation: CASSLFSTAETQYF. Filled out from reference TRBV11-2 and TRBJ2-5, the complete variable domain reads EAGVAQSPRYKIIEKRQSVAFWCNPISGHATLYWYQQILGQGPKLLIQFQNNGVVDDSQLPKDRFSAERLKGVDSTLKIQPAKLEDSAVYLCASSLFSTAETQYFGPGTRLLVL.

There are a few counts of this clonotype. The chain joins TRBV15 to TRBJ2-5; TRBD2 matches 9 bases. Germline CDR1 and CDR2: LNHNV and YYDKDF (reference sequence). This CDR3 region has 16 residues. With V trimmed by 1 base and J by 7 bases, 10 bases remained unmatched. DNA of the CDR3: TGTGCCACCAGCAGAGGGTCTAGCGGGACCGTACGGACCCAGTACTTC. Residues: CATSRGSSGTVRTQYF.